Listed below are T cell receptor beta chains from one sample, sequenced in a study of CD8 T cells in Susac syndrome. TCRdb ran MiXCR on the immunoSEQ multiplex PCR reads and lists one entry per CDR3 protein. Seen here are 90,000 to 150,000 distinct CDR3 sequences, roughly 92% observed once, and the top ten hold approximately 0.1%. Sequencing was performed on CD4+ T cells from PBMCs. These receptors all stem from a human donor in good health. The CDR3 runs from the conserved cysteine through the conserved F or W. Each record gives: clone size, J gene, V gene, CDR3 protein. Expanded clones get a size class; other rows say once, few or many, or leave the size out.

-,TRBJ2-3,TRBV6-2/TRBV6-3,CASSLTPDRITDTQYF
-,TRBJ2-3,TRBV28,CASSSGQGERGTDTQYF
-,TRBJ2-1,TRBV19,CASSIATGPGEQFF
once,TRBJ1-3,TRBV18,CASSPVGRGGPLSGNTIYF
-,TRBJ1-6,TRBV18,CASSPFKGRTYNSPLHF
-,TRBJ1-1,TRBV12-3/TRBV12-4,CASSPLQGPTEAFF
-,TRBJ2-4,TRBV12-3/TRBV12-4,CASTPAAWGGNIQYF
-,TRBJ2-1,TRBV20-1,CSATAGLGSYNEQFF
-,TRBJ2-3,TRBV12-3/TRBV12-4,CASSLNWRDTQYF
-,TRBJ2-4,TRBV15,CATSSHREPGNIQYF
-,TRBJ2-1,TRBV11-1,CASSRVANNEQFF
few,TRBJ2-7,TRBV4-3,CASSQDEASGIYEQYF
-,TRBJ1-3,TRBV19,CASSAGDRGSGNTIYF
-,TRBJ1-2,TRBV2,CASREQGDYGYTF
-,TRBJ1-1,TRBV20-1,CSAPYRDRGSEAFF
-,TRBJ1-1,TRBV6-5,CASSYSTENTEAFF
-,TRBJ2-1,TRBV20-1,CSARVPIRNEQFF
-,TRBJ2-2,TRBV6-1,CASRLAALSNTGELFF
few,TRBJ2-1,TRBV12-3/TRBV12-4,CASSLTGYEQFF
-,TRBJ2-2,TRBV5-1,CASGNRGSNTGELFF
-,TRBJ1-1,TRBV5-1,CASSLAGTGETEAFF
-,TRBJ2-1,TRBV7-6,CASSSTEPRSYNEQFF
-,TRBJ2-1,TRBV30,CAWSVGGGGSYEQFF
-,TRBJ2-2,TRBV28,CATATAVGELFF
-,TRBJ2-1,TRBV2,CASSMSFNEQFF
-,TRBJ2-2,TRBV2,CASSDRGLLTGELFF
-,TRBJ1-2,TRBV6-5,CASSYATDYGYTF
-,TRBJ2-7,TRBV7-9,CASSTSGISYEQYF
-,TRBJ2-7,TRBV7-3,CASSSSQGYEQYF
-,TRBJ1-2,TRBV9,CASSVGEGNYGYTF
-,TRBJ2-2,TRBV15,CATSRVTESGTGELFF
-,TRBJ1-5,TRBV27,CASSLQGLQPQHF
-,TRBJ2-1,TRBV5-5,CASTLQSSYNEQFF
-,TRBJ2-3,TRBV10-3,CAISDRTTDTQYF
-,TRBJ2-1,TRBV28,CASSLLQGPYNEQFF
once,TRBJ2-1,TRBV11-2,CASSFATSAKYNEQFF
-,TRBJ2-4,TRBV2,CASSGTGGLIAKNIQYF
-,TRBJ1-1,TRBV28,CASSTPLSTEAFF
once,TRBJ1-1,TRBV28,CASRRQTQGAAAFF
-,TRBJ2-7,TRBV4-1,CASSPHKREGNSSYEQYF
-,TRBJ2-2,TRBV6-1,CASSGGLAGEVTGELFF
-,TRBJ1-2,TRBV12-5,CASGLVPGGYTF
-,TRBJ2-1,TRBV20-1,CSALTSGRTDEQFF
-,TRBJ2-6,TRBV29-1,CSVDTGANVLTF
-,TRBJ1-1,TRBV7-9,CASSSDREATEAFF
-,TRBJ2-6,TRBV9,CASSVVSRGQGFSGANVLTF
-,TRBJ2-3,TRBV27,CASSPSGLAGGLIRADTQYF
-,TRBJ1-1,TRBV7-8,CASSFGAYTEAFF
-,TRBJ2-7,TRBV19,CASSIGQASYEQYF
-,TRBJ1-2,TRBV7-9,CASSPGEGATGYTF